Below, 9 T cell receptor beta chains from the same sample are listed, as sequenced in a study of CD8 T cells in ankylosing spondylitis. TCRdb itself ran the 5' RACE reads through MiXCR, one entry per CDR3 protein. The data contain roughly 86,000 distinct CDR3 sequences, about 9% of them singletons. Material for sequencing was blood, either unsorted or a sorted T cell fraction (not recorded which). These TCRs come from a male donor with ankylosing spondylitis or in good health (not recorded which).

This clonotype was seen ten or more times. The chain combines TRBV29-1 with TRBJ2-1, with 10 bases matching TRBD2. V lost 7 bases, J lost 6 bases, and 6 bases stayed unmatched. This CDR3 is built from 13 residues. Germline V gives CDR1 SQVTM, CDR2 ANQGSEA. The CDR3 spells CSGAGGNRNEQFF. The CDR3 DNA sequence: TGCAGCGGAGCGGGGGGGAATCGCAATGAGCAGTTCTTC.

This clonotype showed up many times. This chain connects TRBV3-1 to TRBJ1-2, with a weak D call TRBD1 (5 bases). Germline assignment: CDR1 LGHDT and CDR2 YNNKEL (reference sequence). The V end was cut by 1 base, the J end by 6 bases, with 9 bases between. The CDR3 has 13 amino acids. For the CDR3, the DNA is TGTGCCAGCAGCCAAGTCGACAGTAATGGCTACACCTTC. This gives the protein CASSQVDSNGYTF. The variable domain in full, completed from reference TRBV3-1 and TRBJ1-2, reads DTAVSQTPKYLVTQMGNDKSIKCEQNLGHDTMYWYKQDSKKFLKIMFSYNNKELIINETVPNRFSPKSPDKAHLNLHINSLELGDSAVYFCASSQVDSNGYTFGSGTRLTVV.

This clonotype showed up many times. The chain carries TRBV24-1 and TRBJ2-2; TRBD1 agrees at 9 bases. Trimming at V came to 4 bases and at J to 4 bases, leaving 6 bases not matched to a gene. CDR1 and CDR2 (germline): KGHDR, SFDVKD. This CDR3 contains 16 residues. CDR3 region: CATSEHRGHGTGELFF. DNA for the CDR3: TGTGCCACCAGTGAGCACAGGGGGCACGGCACCGGGGAGCTGTTTTTT.

V usage is TRBV6-2 or TRBV6-3 and J usage is TRBJ2-7, with 8 bases matching TRBD2. The trim removed 2 bases at V and 0 bases at J, leaving 3 bases unmatched. CDR3 length: 15 amino acids. CDR1 is MNHEY and CDR2 is SVGEGT in the germline V gene. In nucleotides, the CDR3 is TGTGCCAGCAGTTACAGCGGGACTAGCTCCTACGAGCAGTACTTC. Protein: CASSYSGTSSYEQYF.

This clonotype was picked up a small number of times. V gene TRBV6-1 combines with J gene TRBJ2-5; 7 nucleotides agree with TRBD1. This CDR3 is 16 amino acids long. V lost 6 bases to trimming and J lost 2 bases; unmatched junction nucleotides: 12. From germline, CDR1 is MNHNS and CDR2 SASEGT. The DNA of the CDR3 is TGTGCCAGCAGCCCACGGGGAATGGGACAGCAAGAGACCCAGTACTTC. Protein: CASSPRGMGQQETQYF.

In this sample, this clonotype turned up many times. This chain links TRBV7-9 with TRBJ2-3, with no clear D. Trimming took 8 bases from V and 6 from J, leaving 15 bases between them. Germline V gene data show CDR1 as SEHNR and CDR2 as FQNEAQ (reference sequence). This CDR3 is 13 amino acids long. The CDR3 spells CASFTSSPDTQYF. As DNA, the CDR3 is TGTGCCAGCTTCACGTCTAGTCCCGATACGCAGTATTTT.

This clonotype was counted at least ten times. This chain links TRBV20-1 with TRBJ2-3, with 15 bases fitting TRBD2. This CDR3 spans 20 amino acids. Trimming cost V 3 bases and J 7 bases; bases outside gene matches: 20. Germline V gene data show CDR1 as DFQATT and CDR2 as SNEGSKA (reference sequence). In nucleotides, the CDR3 is TGCAGTGCTAGGGCTACCGGACTAGCGGGGGGGCGAACAGCTCCGTATACGCAGTATTTT. This translates into CSARATGLAGGRTAPYTQYF.

This clonotype was observed many times. The chain links TRBV5-1 to TRBJ2-4; TRBD1 might be the D (5 bases). Trimming shortened V by 2 bases and J by 2 bases, and 11 bases separated the two germline ends. Looked up from germline, CDR1 is SGHRS and CDR2 is YFSETQ. The CDR3 length is 15 residues. CDR3 in amino acids: CASSFDQGTKNIQYF. The CDR3 region has the DNA TGCGCCAGCAGCTTCGACCAGGGAACCAAAAACATTCAGTACTTC.

This clonotype appeared many times. The V call is TRBV15, the J call TRBJ1-6; D remains unclear. The CDR3 has 18 residues. Germline CDR1 is LNHNV and CDR2 is YYDKDF (reference sequence). Between the trimmed V and J ends, which lost 0 bases and 1 base, there was a span of 13 bases. The CDR3: CATSRDLGKRSYNSPLHF. DNA of the CDR3: TGTGCCACCAGCAGAGATCTGGGGAAACGGTCCTATAATTCACCCCTCCACTTT.